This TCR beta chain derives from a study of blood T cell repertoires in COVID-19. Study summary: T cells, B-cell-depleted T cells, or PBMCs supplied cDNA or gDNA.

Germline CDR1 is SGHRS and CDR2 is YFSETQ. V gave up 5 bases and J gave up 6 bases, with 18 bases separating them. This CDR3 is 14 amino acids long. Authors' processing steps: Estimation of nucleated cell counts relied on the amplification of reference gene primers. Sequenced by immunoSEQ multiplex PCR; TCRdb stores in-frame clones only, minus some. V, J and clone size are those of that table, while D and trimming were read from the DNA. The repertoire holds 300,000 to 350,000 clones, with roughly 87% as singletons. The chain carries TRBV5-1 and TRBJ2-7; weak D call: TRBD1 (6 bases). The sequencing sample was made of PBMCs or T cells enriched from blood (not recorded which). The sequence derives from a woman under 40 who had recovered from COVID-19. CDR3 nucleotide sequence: TGCGCCAGCAGACAGGACAGCCTCTCCCTCGAGCAGTACTTC. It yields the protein CASRQDSLSLEQYF.